Listed below are T cell receptor beta chains from one sample, sequenced in a study of OX40 agonist ivuxolimab in advanced cancers. Sequencing was performed with immunoSEQ multiplex PCR; in TCRdb, only in-frame clones are kept and a portion is missing. The sample has around 50,000 clones; 90% to 95% are singletons. The source material was CD4+ or CD8+ T cells sorted from blood, sampled in a trial of the OX40 agonist ivuxolimab. The receptors here all came from an adult with an advanced solid tumor such as melanoma, head and neck, liver or kidney cancer. Both conserved end residues are part of each CDR3. D genes are given only for firm matches. Where a row states a size, it is once, few, many or the class of an expanded clone; other rows omit it.

size: .
J: TRBJ2-1
D: TRBD1
V: TRBV10-3
DNA: TGTGCCATCAGTGGGTTACAGGGGGGTGAGCAGTTCTTC
CDR3: CAISGLQGGEQFF

size: few
J: TRBJ2-7
D: .
V: TRBV7-9
DNA: TGTGCCAGCAGCGCTGGAGGCGGCGCGACCTACGAGCAGTACTTC
CDR3: CASSAGGGATYEQYF

size: once
J: TRBJ2-2
D: .
V: TRBV10-1
DNA: TGCGCCAGCATTCCAGGGAAAAGAGTTGGGGAGCTGTTTTTT
CDR3: CASIPGKRVGELFF

size: .
J: TRBJ1-6
D: .
V: TRBV4-1
DNA: TGCGCCAGCAGCCAAGATAGAAGCCAGAGCTCCTATAATTCACCCCTCCACTTT
CDR3: CASSQDRSQSSYNSPLHF

size: .
J: TRBJ1-3
D: .
V: TRBV2
DNA: TGTGCCAGCAGTGAACAGGCAGGGCCTGGAAACACCATATATTTT
CDR3: CASSEQAGPGNTIYF

size: .
J: TRBJ2-3
D: TRBD2
V: TRBV11-2
DNA: TGTGCCAGCAGCTTAGGCGGGGGGGCCGGAGATACGCAGTATTTT
CDR3: CASSLGGGAGDTQYF

size: .
J: TRBJ2-3
D: .
V: TRBV2
DNA: TGTGCCAGACGTTCGACTAGCACAGATACGCAGTATTTT
CDR3: CARRSTSTDTQYF

size: .
J: TRBJ2-7
D: .
V: TRBV5-1
DNA: TGCGCCAGCAGCTTGGCCTCGGGAACCTACGAGCAGTACTTC
CDR3: CASSLASGTYEQYF

size: .
J: TRBJ1-1
D: .
V: TRBV5-6
DNA: TGTGCCAGCAGCTTGTGGCGGGGGATGGGCACTGAAGCTTTCTTT
CDR3: CASSLWRGMGTEAFF

size: .
J: TRBJ1-2
D: .
V: TRBV19
DNA: TGTGCCAGTAGTATCGGCAGTTACTACAACTATGGCTACACCTTC
CDR3: CASSIGSYYNYGYTF

size: .
J: TRBJ2-2
D: .
V: TRBV27
DNA: TGTGCCAGCAGTTTATGGATGGGTGGGGAGCTGTTTTTT
CDR3: CASSLWMGGELFF

size: .
J: TRBJ2-3
D: .
V: TRBV7-9
DNA: TGTGCCAGCAGCTCAGTGGAACCAGGTACGCAGTATTTT
CDR3: CASSSVEPGTQYF

size: once
J: TRBJ2-7
D: TRBD1
V: TRBV19
DNA: TGTGCCAGTAGTTCATTTCGGACAGGGAATCCCTACGAGCAGTACTTC
CDR3: CASSSFRTGNPYEQYF

size: .
J: TRBJ1-5
D: TRBD1
V: TRBV4-1
DNA: TGCGCCAGCAGCCAAGACAGGGGGCTTACTCAGCCCCAGCATTTT
CDR3: CASSQDRGLTQPQHF